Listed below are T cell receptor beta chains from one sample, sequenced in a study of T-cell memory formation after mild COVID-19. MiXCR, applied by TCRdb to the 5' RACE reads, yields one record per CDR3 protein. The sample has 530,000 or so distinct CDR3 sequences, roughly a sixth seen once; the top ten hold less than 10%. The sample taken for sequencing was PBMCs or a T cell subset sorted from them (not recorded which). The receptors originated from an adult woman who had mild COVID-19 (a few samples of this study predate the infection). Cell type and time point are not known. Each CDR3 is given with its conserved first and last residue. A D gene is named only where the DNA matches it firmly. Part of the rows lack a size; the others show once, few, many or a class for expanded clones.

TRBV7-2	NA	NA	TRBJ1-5	CASSLSGRAVNQPQHF	TGTGCCAGCAGCTTATCGGGCAGGGCCGTAAATCAGCCCCAGCATTTT
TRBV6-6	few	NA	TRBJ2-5	CASSYTGGTQYF	TGTGCCAGCAGTTACACTGGGGGGACCCAGTACTTC
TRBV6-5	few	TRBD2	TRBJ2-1	CASSWTSGTNNEQFF	TGTGCCAGCAGTTGGACTAGCGGGACCAACAATGAGCAGTTCTTC
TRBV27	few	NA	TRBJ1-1	CASRQKGNTEAFF	TGTGCCAGCAGACAGAAAGGGAACACTGAAGCTTTCTTT
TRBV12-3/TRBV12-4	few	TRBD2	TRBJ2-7	CASSTLIVGASGSLAYEQYF	TGTGCCAGCAGTACCCTGATCGTGGGGGCTAGCGGGTCCCTTGCCTACGAGCAGTACTTC
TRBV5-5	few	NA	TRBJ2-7	CASSSRRESYEQYF	TGTGCCAGCAGCTCTCGACGGGAAAGCTACGAGCAGTACTTC
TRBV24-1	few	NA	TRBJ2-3	CATSDDYVSTQYF	TGTGCCACCAGTGACGACTACGTGAGTACGCAGTATTTT
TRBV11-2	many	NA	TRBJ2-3	CASSLTVGDTQYF	TGTGCCAGCAGCTTGACGGTGGGAGATACGCAGTATTTT
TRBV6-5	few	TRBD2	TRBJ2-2	CASRHGLAGDTGELFF	TGTGCCAGCAGGCACGGACTAGCGGGGGACACCGGGGAGCTGTTTTTT
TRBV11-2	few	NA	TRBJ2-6	CASSLKGTGANVLTF	TGTGCCAGCAGCTTAAAGGGAACTGGGGCCAACGTCCTGACTTTC
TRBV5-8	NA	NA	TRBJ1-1	CASSLERWMNTEAFF	TGTGCCAGCAGCTTGGAGCGGTGGATGAACACTGAAGCTTTCTTT
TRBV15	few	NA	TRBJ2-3	CAACSRAGNTDTQYF	TGTGCCGCTTGCAGCCGGGCAGGAAACACAGATACGCAGTATTTT
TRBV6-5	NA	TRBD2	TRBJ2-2	CASSNPGLAGTTGELFF	TGTGCCAGCAGTAACCCGGGACTAGCGGGAACAACCGGGGAGCTGTTTTTT
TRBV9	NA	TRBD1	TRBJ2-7	CASSAQGVGSYEQYF	TGTGCCAGCAGCGCACAGGGGGTGGGCTCCTACGAGCAGTACTTC
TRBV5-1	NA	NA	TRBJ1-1	CASSLMDTEAFF	TGCGCCAGCAGCTTGATGGACACTGAAGCTTTCTTT
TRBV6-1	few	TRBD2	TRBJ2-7	CASSSYFSGSSYEQYF	TGTGCCAGCAGTTCTTACTTCAGCGGGAGCTCCTACGAGCAGTACTTC
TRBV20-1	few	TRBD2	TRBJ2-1	CSASRGRYNEQFF	TGCAGTGCTAGCCGCGGGAGATACAATGAGCAGTTCTTC